This passage covers 29 T cell receptor beta chains from one sample sequenced in a study of T cell responses to AZD1222 COVID-19 vaccine. Generated by immunoSEQ multiplex PCR, the TCRdb table keeps only in-frame clones and is missing some. The table lists about 110,000 clones, under 95% of them singletons. Sequences were derived from peripheral blood, sampled 28 days after the second AZD1222 dose. These TCRs come from an adult who received the AZD1222 COVID-19 vaccine.

V gene TRBV6-5 combines with J gene TRBJ2-1, with D maybe TRBD2 (5 bases). The germline V gene encodes CDR1 MNHEY and CDR2 SVGAGI. With 2 bases removed from V and 14 bases from J, the gap between germline ends came to 16 bases. The CDR3 length is 13 residues. This CDR3 reads CASSYRTPRREFF. The DNA of the CDR3 is TGTGCCAGCAGTTACAGGACCCCCCGGCGGGAGTTCTTC.

This chain links TRBV29-1 with TRBJ1-2; D remains ambiguous. Germline lookup yields CDR1 SQVTM and CDR2 ANQGSEA. CDR3 size: 12 residues. Trimming cost V 2 bases and J 8 bases, with 12 bases left between them. CDR3 nucleotide sequence: TGCAGCGTTGAACGCGGGCCGGGGGGCTACACCTTC. This encodes CSVERGPGGYTF.

Notes on this clone: The same CDR3 is also encoded by other DNA sequences in this sample. J is TRBJ2-3 and V is TRBV19; a weak D match, TRBD2 (6 bases). Trimming removed 5 bases from V and 2 bases from J, with 8 bases in between. The CDR3 totals 13 residues. Germline lookup yields CDR1 LNHDA and CDR2 SQIVND (reference sequence). CDR3 amino acids: CASSAGTTDTQYF. The CDR3 region has the DNA TGTGCCAGTAGTGCGGGGACCACAGATACGCAGTATTTT.

This clone was seen repeatedly, ten times or more. The rearrangement joins TRBV4-2 to TRBJ1-3; unclear D gene. Trimming took 0 bases from V and 1 from J, leaving 7 bases between them. Germline CDR1 is LGHNA and CDR2 is YNFKEQ. The CDR3 is made up of 15 amino acids. The CDR3 nucleotides read TGTGCCAGCAGCCAAGATCGAGGGTCTGGAAACACCATATATTTT. Its protein is CASSQDRGSGNTIYF.

The chain joins TRBV5-1 to TRBJ2-4, with D maybe TRBD1 (5 bases). The CDR3 runs 14 residues. Germline loops: CDR1 SGHRS, CDR2 YFSETQ. The V gene lost 4 bases and the J gene lost 3 bases, with 11 bases spanning the gap. The CDR3 spells CASSKGLDKNIQYF. Here the CDR3 DNA reads TGCGCCAGCAGCAAGGGGCTCGACAAAAACATTCAGTACTTC.

The rearrangement uses TRBV28 and TRBJ2-7; 10 bases match TRBD2. CDR3 length equals 15 residues. With 6 bases clipped from V and 2 bases from J, the junction kept 7 bases outside the gene matches. Germline V gives CDR1 MDHEN, CDR2 SYDVKM. The DNA for the CDR3 is TGTGCCAGCAGATCCAGCGGGGGGGGAACCTACGAGCAGTACTTC. As protein: CASRSSGGGTYEQYF. Filled out from reference TRBV28 and TRBJ2-7, the complete variable domain reads DVKVTQSSRYLVKRTGEKVFLECVQDMDHENMFWYRQDPGLGLRLIYFSYDVKMKEKGDIPEGYSVSREKKERFSLILESASTNQTSMYLCASRSSGGGTYEQYFGPGTRLTVT.

This sequence joins TRBV10-2 and TRBJ2-3; the match to TRBD2 covers 12 bases. V lost 8 bases, J lost 2 bases, and 2 bases stayed unmatched. The V gene's germline CDR1 is WSHSY and CDR2 SAAADI. The length of the CDR3 is 14 residues. The CDR3 loop reads CASRTSGATDTQYF. In nucleotides, the CDR3 is TGCGCCAGCCGGACTAGCGGGGCCACAGATACGCAGTATTTT.

This chain joins TRBV4-3 and TRBJ1-2; 7 bases are a match to TRBD1. Germline V CDR1 and CDR2: LGHNA, YSLEER. V dropped 4 bases and J dropped 4; count of bases not matched to a gene: 12. The CDR3 loop spans 16 amino acids. CDR3 protein: CASSLGDQGGSYGYTF. DNA of the CDR3: TGCGCCAGCAGCCTCGGGGATCAGGGGGGTAGCTATGGCTACACCTTC.

The chain is built from TRBV3-1 (or the pseudogene TRBV3-2) and TRBJ2-7; D possibly matches TRBD1 or TRBD2 (5 bases each). V was cut by 0 bases and J by 2 bases, with 11 bases left in between. The CDR3 is 15 amino acids. In germline, CDR1 is LGHDT, CDR2 YNNKEL (reference sequence). CDR3 coding DNA: TGTGCCAGCAGCCAAGATCGAGGGGCTCCCTACGAGCAGTACTTC. Residues: CASSQDRGAPYEQYF.

The chain couples TRBV19 to TRBJ2-3; TRBD1 aligns across 7 bases. The J segment lost 2 bases and the V segment lost 7 bases, leaving 6 bases of the junction unmatched. CDR1 and CDR2 (germline): LNHDA, SQIVND (reference sequence). The CDR3 runs 14 residues. In nucleotides, the CDR3 is TGTGCCAGTACCCAGGGGACAGTCACAGATACGCAGTATTTT. This encodes CASTQGTVTDTQYF. The full variable domain, with the rest looked up from reference TRBV19 and TRBJ2-3, is DGGITQSPKYLFRKEGQNVTLSCEQNLNHDAMYWYRQDPGQGLRLIYYSQIVNDFQKGDIAEGYSVSREKKESFPLTVTSAQKNPTAFYLCASTQGTVTDTQYFGPGTRLTVL.

The chain combines TRBV24-1 with TRBJ1-2; D is unclear. This CDR3 contains 11 residues. CDR1 is KGHDR, CDR2 SFDVKD, per germline. V dropped 5 bases and J dropped 4 bases, with 4 bases sitting between them. CDR3 sequence reads: CATSGGYGYTF. The CDR3 DNA reads as TGTGCCACCAGTGGCGGCTATGGCTACACCTTC.

In nucleotides, the CDR3 is TGTGCCAGCAGCTTGGGGACAGTAAGTAGCAATCAGCCCCAGCATTTT. It codes for CASSLGTVSSNQPQHF. V gene TRBV3-1 (or the pseudogene TRBV3-2) combines with J gene TRBJ1-5, with 7 bases matching TRBD1. Looked up from germline, CDR1 is LGHDT and CDR2 is YNNKEL (reference sequence). J was trimmed by 0 bases and V by 5 bases; bases with no gene match: 7. This CDR3 has 16 residues.

The rearrangement joins TRBV19 to TRBJ1-6; 7 bases are a match to TRBD1. Germline CDR1 is LNHDA and CDR2 is SQIVND (reference sequence). The CDR3 spans 15 residues. V dropped 6 bases and J dropped 8; count of bases not matched to a gene: 10. CDR3 amino acids: CASSLRGLIDSPLHF. The CDR3 nucleotides read TGTGCCAGTAGCTTGAGGGGGCTAATCGATTCACCCCTCCACTTT.

The CDR3 reads CASSEQTSSEQYF. CDR3 sequence (DNA): TGTGCCAGCAGCGAACAGACTAGCAGCGAGCAGTACTTC. The chain employs TRBV9 and TRBJ2-7; TRBD2 aligns across 7 bases. The CDR3 is 13 amino acids. In germline, CDR1 is SGDLS, CDR2 YYNGEE. V lost 3 bases to trimming and J lost 6 bases; unmatched junction nucleotides: 6.

The J gene is TRBJ1-2, the V gene TRBV5-4; 8 bases align to TRBD1. After removal of 2 bases from V and 8 bases from J, the junction contained 5 bases not matched to a gene. Germline CDR1 and CDR2: SGHNT and YYREEE (reference sequence). The CDR3 contains 13 residues. CDR3 residues: CASSFTGGKGYTF. For the CDR3, the DNA is TGTGCCAGCAGCTTTACAGGGGGAAAAGGCTACACCTTC.

The CDR3, as DNA: TGTGCCAGCAGTGAGACGCCCGGGACAGGGTCCTACGAGCAGTACTTC. Encoded protein: CASSETPGTGSYEQYF. The chain uses TRBV6-4 and TRBJ2-7, with TRBD1 matching over 9 bases. Germline V gene lookup returns CDR1 MRHNA and CDR2 SNTAGT. This CDR3 contains 16 residues. J lost 1 base, V lost 3 bases, and 7 bases had no gene match.

The chain links TRBV5-1 to TRBJ1-1; D unresolved. The CDR3 consists of 13 residues. Trimming removed 5 bases at V and 2 bases at J, with 10 bases between. Germline-derived CDR1 and CDR2 are SGHRS and YFSETQ. In nucleotides, the CDR3 is TGCGCCAGCAGATTTAGGGAAAACACTGAAGCTTTCTTT. Translation gives CASRFRENTEAFF.

The genes are TRBV3-1 (or the pseudogene TRBV3-2) and TRBJ2-5; 7 bases match TRBD2. CDR3 length: 15 residues. Per the germline V gene, CDR1 is LGHDT and CDR2 is YNNKEL (reference sequence). The V segment lost 1 base and the J segment 1 base; nucleotides outside the gene matches: 3. CDR3 DNA sequence: TGTGCCAGCAGCCAAGTGGCGGGAGTCCAAGAGACCCAGTACTTC. It is translated as CASSQVAGVQETQYF.

This chain connects TRBV2 to TRBJ2-1, with D unclear. Germline V gene data show CDR1 as SNHLY and CDR2 as FYNNEI. V gave up 1 base and J gave up 5 bases, with 12 bases separating them. CDR3 length: 15 amino acids. The CDR3 sequence: CASSEGQPPNNEQFF. The DNA of the CDR3 is TGTGCCAGCAGTGAAGGCCAACCCCCCAACAATGAGCAGTTCTTC.

This clone was counted once. V is TRBV15 and J is TRBJ1-4; D might be TRBD1 (5 bases). Per the germline V gene, CDR1 is LNHNV and CDR2 is YYDKDF (reference sequence). There are 15 residues in the CDR3. Trimming removed 2 bases from V and 7 bases from J, with 14 bases in between. In nucleotides, the CDR3 is TGTGCCACCAGCAGATATTCAGGGTCTTTTGAAAAACTGTTTTTT. It yields the protein CATSRYSGSFEKLFF.

V and J are TRBV18 and TRBJ2-1; 7 nucleotides match TRBD2. The length of the CDR3 is 13 residues. The V gene's germline CDR1 is KGHSH and CDR2 LQKENI. The trim removed 4 bases at V and 7 bases at J, leaving 4 bases unmatched. DNA of the CDR3: TGTGCCAGCTCACTCGGGACTAATAATGAGCAGTTCTTC. Its protein is CASSLGTNNEQFF.

The chain has TRBV7-9 and TRBJ2-7; D might be TRBD1 (7 bases). Germline CDR1 and CDR2: SEHNR and FQNEAQ (reference sequence). V was cut by 3 bases and J by 4 bases, with 13 bases left in between. The CDR3 has 14 residues. CDR3 residues: CASSFTGEAYEQYF. The DNA for the CDR3 is TGTGCCAGCAGCTTCACAGGGGAGGCGTACGAGCAGTACTTC.

The chain employs TRBV5-4 and TRBJ2-1, with D unresolved. The CDR3 consists of 13 residues. Germline values: CDR1 SGHNT, CDR2 YYREEE (reference sequence). V lost 0 bases and J lost 5, with 6 bases in between. CDR3 bases: TGTGCCAGCAGCTTGGGGGCCAACAATGAGCAGTTCTTC. Translation gives CASSLGANNEQFF.

The rearrangement joins TRBV6-5 to TRBJ2-7; D possibly corresponds to TRBD1 (5 bases). From germline, CDR1 is MNHEY and CDR2 SVGAGI. V lost 10 bases, J lost 3 bases, and 10 bases lay in between. This CDR3 is built from 11 residues. CDR3 nucleotides: TGTGCCACGAAAAGGGGCTACGAGCAGTACTTC. It translates to CATKRGYEQYF.

V gene TRBV5-1 combines with J gene TRBJ1-1; D gene ambiguous. The length of the CDR3 is 14 residues. V dropped 3 bases and J dropped 3 bases, with 12 bases sitting between them. Germline CDR1 SGHRS, CDR2 YFSETQ. The CDR3 loop reads CASSSNRGDTEAFF. Written as DNA, the CDR3 is TGCGCCAGCAGCTCAAATCGTGGGGACACTGAAGCTTTCTTT.

V gene TRBV29-1 combines with J gene TRBJ1-1; 9 bases agree with TRBD1. This CDR3 has 13 residues. The germline CDR1 and CDR2 sequences are SQVTM and ANQGSEA. The V segment lost 6 bases and the J segment 4 bases; nucleotides outside the gene matches: 6. This CDR3 reads CSVQQGAGTEAFF. The CDR3 DNA reads TGCAGCGTCCAACAGGGGGCGGGCACTGAAGCTTTCTTT.

V gene TRBV28 combines with J gene TRBJ2-7; no clear D. CDR1 and CDR2 (germline): MDHEN, SYDVKM. The V end was cut by 4 bases, the J end by 4 bases, with 8 bases between. This CDR3 contains 12 residues. The CDR3 reads CASSSPMYEQYF. For the CDR3, the DNA is TGTGCCAGCAGTTCCCCTATGTACGAGCAGTACTTC.

The chain has TRBV9 and TRBJ2-3, with 7 nucleotides matching TRBD2. The CDR3 is made up of 14 amino acids. V trimming: 4 bases; J trimming: 3 bases; junction bases outside the gene matches: 5. Germline CDR1 SGDLS, CDR2 YYNGEE. The CDR3 DNA follows: TGTGCCAGCAGCCCTAGCGGTAAAACAGATACGCAGTATTTT. Residues: CASSPSGKTDTQYF.

Only one count was recorded for this clone. The chain carries TRBV10-3 and TRBJ2-3; tentatively, D is TRBD2 (5 bases). Trimming took 3 bases from V and 3 from J, leaving 10 bases between them. This CDR3 is 14 amino acids long. CDR1 is ENHRY and CDR2 is SYGVKD in the germline V gene. CDR3 coding DNA: TGTGCCATCAGTGAAGGACTGGGGACAGATACGCAGTATTTT. Protein: CAISEGLGTDTQYF.